The clone carrying this T cell receptor beta chain was observed a few times. What it binds is not known. Together with a sample-barcoded 5' primer, a J-beta primer mix was included in a second PCR lasting about 6 to 11 cycles. TCRdb fed the 5' RACE reads into MiXCR, producing one record per CDR3 protein. The top ten hold around 50% of the sample, which has some 370,000 distinct CDR3 sequences, 45% to 65% seen once. This record comes from a study of blood T cells in healthy people across ages. Study results and limitations: The CMV status of each donor remained undetermined, and this could have confounded shifts in expanded clonotypes.

The CDR3 length is 15 residues. Specimen: blood. The origin of this receptor is a man in his fifties or sixties in good health. The chain couples TRBV21-1 to TRBJ2-3. TRBV21-1 corresponds to a pseudogene. This CDR3 is CASSVGIICTDTQYF. The CDR3 DNA reads TGTGCCAGCAGCGTAGGGATAATCTGCACAGATACGCAGTATTTT.